The clone carrying this TCR beta chain came up a few times. Each CDR3 protein gets one entry after TCRdb re-called the 5' RACE reads with MiXCR. Of some 250,000 distinct CDR3 sequences in the sample, 20% to 30% were seen once. CDR1 and CDR2 (germline): KGHSH, LQKENI. The CDR3 extends over 13 amino acids. V was clipped by 3 bases and J by 4 bases, with 9 bases between them. The data stem from a study of CD8 T cells in ankylosing spondylitis. The chain employs TRBV18 and TRBJ2-5; D is ambiguous. The sequence came from a male donor with ankylosing spondylitis or in good health (not recorded which). The specimen was blood, either unsorted or a sorted T cell fraction (not recorded which). In DNA form, the CDR3 reads TGTGCCAGCTCACCGGTTGGCGGAGAGACCCAGTACTTC. It specifies CASSPVGGETQYF.